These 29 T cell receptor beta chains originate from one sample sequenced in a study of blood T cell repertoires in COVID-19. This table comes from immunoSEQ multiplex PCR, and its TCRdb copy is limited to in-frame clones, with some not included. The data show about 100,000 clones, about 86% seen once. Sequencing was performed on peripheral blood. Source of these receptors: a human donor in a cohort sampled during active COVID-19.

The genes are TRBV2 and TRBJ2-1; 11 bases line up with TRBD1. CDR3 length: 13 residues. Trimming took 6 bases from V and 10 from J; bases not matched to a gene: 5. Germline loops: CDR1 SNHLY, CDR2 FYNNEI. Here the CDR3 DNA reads TGTGCCAGCAGAGGGACAGGGGGGGACGAGCAGTTCTTC. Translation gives CASRGTGGDEQFF.

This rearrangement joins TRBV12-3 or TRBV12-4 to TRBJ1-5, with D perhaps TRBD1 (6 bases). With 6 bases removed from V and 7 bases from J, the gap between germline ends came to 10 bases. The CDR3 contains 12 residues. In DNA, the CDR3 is TGTGCCAGCAGGCAGGGGCAGCAGCCCCAGCATTTT. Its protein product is CASRQGQQPQHF.

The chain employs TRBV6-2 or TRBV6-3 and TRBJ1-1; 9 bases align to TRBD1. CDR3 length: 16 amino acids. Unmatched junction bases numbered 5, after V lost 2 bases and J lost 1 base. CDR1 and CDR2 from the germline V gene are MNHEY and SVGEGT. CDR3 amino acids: CASSYLLTGGNTEAFF. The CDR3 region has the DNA TGTGCCAGCAGTTACCTACTGACAGGGGGGAACACTGAAGCTTTCTTT.

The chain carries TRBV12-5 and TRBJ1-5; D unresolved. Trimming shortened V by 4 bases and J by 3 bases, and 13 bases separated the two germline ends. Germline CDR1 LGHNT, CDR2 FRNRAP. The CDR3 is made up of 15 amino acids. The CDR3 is CASGSLDWVNQPQHF. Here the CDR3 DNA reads TGTGCTAGTGGTTCCCTAGACTGGGTCAATCAGCCCCAGCATTTT.

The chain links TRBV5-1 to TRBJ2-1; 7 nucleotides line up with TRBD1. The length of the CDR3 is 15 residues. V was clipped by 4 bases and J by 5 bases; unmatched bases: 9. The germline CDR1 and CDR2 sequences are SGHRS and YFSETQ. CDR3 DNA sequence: TGCGCCAGCAGCCTCGGGGCAGGGGGACACAATGAGCAGTTCTTC. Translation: CASSLGAGGHNEQFF.

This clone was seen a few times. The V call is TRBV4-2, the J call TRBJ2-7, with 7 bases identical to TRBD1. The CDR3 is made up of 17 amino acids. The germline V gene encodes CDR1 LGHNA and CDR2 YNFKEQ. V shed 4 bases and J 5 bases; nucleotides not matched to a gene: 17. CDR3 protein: CASSRLELTGSGHEQYF. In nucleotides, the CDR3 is TGTGCCAGCAGCCGTCTCGAACTGACAGGGAGCGGCCACGAGCAGTACTTC.

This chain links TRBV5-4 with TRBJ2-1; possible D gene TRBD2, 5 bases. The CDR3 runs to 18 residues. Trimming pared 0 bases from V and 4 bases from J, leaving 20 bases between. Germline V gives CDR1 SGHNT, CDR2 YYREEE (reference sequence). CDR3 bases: TGTGCCAGCAGCTTGGTAATGGGAACCGGGGTCGGTTACAATGAGCAGTTCTTC. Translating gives CASSLVMGTGVGYNEQFF.

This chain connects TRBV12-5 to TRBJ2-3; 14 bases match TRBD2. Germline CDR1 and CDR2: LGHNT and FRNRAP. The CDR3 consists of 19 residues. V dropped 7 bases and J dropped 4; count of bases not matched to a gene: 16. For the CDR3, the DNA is TGTGCTAGTGCTCCTCTGGGACTAGCGGGAGTTGGAGTAGCAGATACGCAGTATTTT. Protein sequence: CASAPLGLAGVGVADTQYF. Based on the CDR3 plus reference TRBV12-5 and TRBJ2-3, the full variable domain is DARVTQTPRHKVTEMGQEVTMRCQPILGHNTVFWYRQTMMQGLELLAYFRNRAPLDDSGMPKDRFSAEMPDATLATLKIQPSEPRDSAVYFCASAPLGLAGVGVADTQYFGPGTRLTVL.

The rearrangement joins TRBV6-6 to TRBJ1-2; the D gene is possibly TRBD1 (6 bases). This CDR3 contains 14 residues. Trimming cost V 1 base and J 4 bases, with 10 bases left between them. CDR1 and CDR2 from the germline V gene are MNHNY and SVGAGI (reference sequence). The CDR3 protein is CASSYLGAAYGYTF. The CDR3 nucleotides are TGTGCCAGCAGTTACTTGGGGGCGGCCTATGGCTACACCTTC.

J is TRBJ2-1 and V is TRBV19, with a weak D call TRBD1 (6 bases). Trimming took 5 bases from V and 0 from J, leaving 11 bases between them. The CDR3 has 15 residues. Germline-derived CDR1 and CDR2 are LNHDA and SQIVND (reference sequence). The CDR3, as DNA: TGTGCCAGTAGTCCGGACAGAAGCTCCTACAATGAGCAGTTCTTC. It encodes CASSPDRSSYNEQFF.

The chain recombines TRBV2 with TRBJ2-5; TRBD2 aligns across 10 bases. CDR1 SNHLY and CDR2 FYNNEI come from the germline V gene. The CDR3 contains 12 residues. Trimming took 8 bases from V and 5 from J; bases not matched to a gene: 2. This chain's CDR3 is CASGTSEETQYF. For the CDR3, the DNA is TGTGCCAGCGGGACTAGCGAGGAGACCCAGTACTTC.

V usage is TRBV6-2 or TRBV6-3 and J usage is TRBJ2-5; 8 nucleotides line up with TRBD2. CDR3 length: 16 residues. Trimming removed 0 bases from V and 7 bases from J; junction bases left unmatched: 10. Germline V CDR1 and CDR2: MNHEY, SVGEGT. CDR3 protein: CASSYSDPGLGGTQYF. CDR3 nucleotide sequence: TGTGCCAGCAGTTACTCTGATCCGGGACTAGGGGGGACCCAGTACTTC.

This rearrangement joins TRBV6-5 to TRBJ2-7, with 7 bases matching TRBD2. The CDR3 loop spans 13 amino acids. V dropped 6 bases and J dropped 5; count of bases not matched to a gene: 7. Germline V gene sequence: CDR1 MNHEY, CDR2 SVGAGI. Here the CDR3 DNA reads TGTGCCAGCAGGCCAGGGACTATTAACGAGCAGTACTTC. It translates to CASRPGTINEQYF.

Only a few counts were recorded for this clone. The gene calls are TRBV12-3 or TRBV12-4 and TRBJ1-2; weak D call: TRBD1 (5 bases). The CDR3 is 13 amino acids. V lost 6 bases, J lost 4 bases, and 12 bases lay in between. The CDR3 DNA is TGTGCCAGCAGACCCGGACACCTCTATGGCTACACCTTC. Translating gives CASRPGHLYGYTF.

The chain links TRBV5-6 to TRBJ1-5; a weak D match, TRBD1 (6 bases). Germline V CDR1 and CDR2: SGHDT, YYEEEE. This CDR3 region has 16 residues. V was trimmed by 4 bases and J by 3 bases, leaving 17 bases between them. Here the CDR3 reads CASSRTIQGSNQPQHF. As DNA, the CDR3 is TGTGCCAGCAGCCGAACGATACAGGGATCCAATCAGCCCCAGCATTTT. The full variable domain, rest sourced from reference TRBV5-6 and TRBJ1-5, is DAGVTQSPTHLIKTRGQQVTLRCSPKSGHDTVSWYQQALGQGPQFIFQYYEEEERQRGNFPDRFSGHQFPNYSSELNVNALLLGDSALYLCASSRTIQGSNQPQHFGDGTRLSIL.

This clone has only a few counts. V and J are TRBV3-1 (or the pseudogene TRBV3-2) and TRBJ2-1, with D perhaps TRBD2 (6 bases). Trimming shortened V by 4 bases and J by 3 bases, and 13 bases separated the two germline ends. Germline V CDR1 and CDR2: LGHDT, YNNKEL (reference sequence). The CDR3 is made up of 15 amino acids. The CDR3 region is CASSRGDPLYNEQFF. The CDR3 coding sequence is TGTGCCAGCAGCCGGGGGGACCCCCTCTACAATGAGCAGTTCTTC.

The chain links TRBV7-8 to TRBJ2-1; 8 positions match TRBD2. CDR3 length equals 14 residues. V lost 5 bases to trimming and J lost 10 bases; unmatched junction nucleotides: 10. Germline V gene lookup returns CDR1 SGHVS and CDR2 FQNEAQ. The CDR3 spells CASSRGLGVGEQFF. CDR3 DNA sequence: TGTGCCAGCAGCCGGGGACTAGGCGTCGGGGAGCAGTTCTTC.

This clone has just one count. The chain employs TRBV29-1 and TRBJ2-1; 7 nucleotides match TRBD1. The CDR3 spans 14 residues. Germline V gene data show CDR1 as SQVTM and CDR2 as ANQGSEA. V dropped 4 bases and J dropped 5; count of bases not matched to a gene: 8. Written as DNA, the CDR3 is TGCAGCGTTGCGGATACCGGGACAGACAATGAGCAGTTCTTC. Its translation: CSVADTGTDNEQFF.

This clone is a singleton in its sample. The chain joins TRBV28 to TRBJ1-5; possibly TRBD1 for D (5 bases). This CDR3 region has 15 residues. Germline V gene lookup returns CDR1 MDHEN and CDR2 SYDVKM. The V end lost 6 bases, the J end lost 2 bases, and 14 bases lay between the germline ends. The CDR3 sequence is CASRPGWSGNQPQHF. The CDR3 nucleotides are TGTGCCAGCAGACCAGGGTGGTCGGGCAATCAGCCCCAGCATTTT.

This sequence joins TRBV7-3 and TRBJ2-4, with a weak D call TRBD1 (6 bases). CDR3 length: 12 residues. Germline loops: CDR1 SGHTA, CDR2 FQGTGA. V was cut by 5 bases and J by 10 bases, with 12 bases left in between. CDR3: CASSPTTGIQYF. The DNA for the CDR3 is TGTGCCAGCAGCCCGACGACAGGAATTCAGTACTTC.

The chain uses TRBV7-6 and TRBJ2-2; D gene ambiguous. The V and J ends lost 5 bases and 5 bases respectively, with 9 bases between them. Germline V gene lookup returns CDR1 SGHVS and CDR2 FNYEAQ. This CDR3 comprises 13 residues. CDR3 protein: CASSALQTGELFF. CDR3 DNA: TGTGCCAGCAGCGCCCTACAGACCGGGGAGCTGTTTTTT.

This chain's CDR3 is CASSPRGTDTQYF. The CDR3 coding sequence is TGTGCCAGCAGCCCCCGAGGCACAGATACGCAGTATTTT. This rearrangement joins TRBV6-2 or TRBV6-3 to TRBJ2-3; D ambiguous. Germline-derived CDR1 and CDR2 are MNHEY and SVGEGT. Trimming shortened V by 6 bases and J by 1 base, and 8 bases separated the two germline ends. This CDR3 has 13 residues.

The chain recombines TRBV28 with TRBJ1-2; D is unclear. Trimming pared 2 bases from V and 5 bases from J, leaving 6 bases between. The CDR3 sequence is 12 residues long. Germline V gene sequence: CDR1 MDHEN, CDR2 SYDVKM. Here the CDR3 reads CASSLAGYGYTF. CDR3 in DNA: TGTGCCAGCAGTTTAGCGGGGTATGGCTACACCTTC.

In nucleotides, the CDR3 is TGTGCCACCGACGACAGGGGTACGCAGTATTTT. This translates into CATDDRGTQYF. The chain couples TRBV24-1 to TRBJ2-3; 8 bases fit TRBD1. V dropped 9 bases and J dropped 8; count of bases not matched to a gene: 3. Germline CDR1 is KGHDR and CDR2 is SFDVKD. This CDR3 is 11 amino acids long.

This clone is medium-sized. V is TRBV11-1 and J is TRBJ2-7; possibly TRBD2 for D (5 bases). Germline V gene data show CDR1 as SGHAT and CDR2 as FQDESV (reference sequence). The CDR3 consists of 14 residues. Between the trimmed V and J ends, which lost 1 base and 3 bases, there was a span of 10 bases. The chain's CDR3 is CASSLVDGNYEQYF. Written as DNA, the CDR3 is TGTGCCAGCAGCTTAGTCGACGGGAACTACGAGCAGTACTTC.

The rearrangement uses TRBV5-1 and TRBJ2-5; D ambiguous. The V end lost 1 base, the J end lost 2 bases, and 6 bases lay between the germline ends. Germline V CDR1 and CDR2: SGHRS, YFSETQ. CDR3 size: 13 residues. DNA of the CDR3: TGCGCCAGCAGCTTGTGGCAGCAAGAGACCCAGTACTTC. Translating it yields CASSLWQQETQYF. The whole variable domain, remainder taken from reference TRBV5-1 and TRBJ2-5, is KAGVTQTPRYLIKTRGQQVTLSCSPISGHRSVSWYQQTPGQGLQFLFEYFSETQRNKGNFPGRFSGRQFSNSRSEMNVSTLELGDSALYLCASSLWQQETQYFGPGTRLLVL.

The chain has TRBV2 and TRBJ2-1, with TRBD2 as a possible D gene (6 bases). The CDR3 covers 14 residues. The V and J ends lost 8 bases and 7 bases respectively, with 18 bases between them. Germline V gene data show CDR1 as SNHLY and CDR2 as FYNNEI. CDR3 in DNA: TGTGCCAGCGGGCCGGGGAATCGGGGGAATGAGCAGTTCTTC. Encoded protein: CASGPGNRGNEQFF.

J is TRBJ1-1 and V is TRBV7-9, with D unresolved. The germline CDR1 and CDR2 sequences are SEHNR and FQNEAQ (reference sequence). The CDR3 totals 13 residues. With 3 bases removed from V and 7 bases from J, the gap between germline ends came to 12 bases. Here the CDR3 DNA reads TGTGCCAGCAGCTTCGGACTCACCGGTGAAGCTTTCTTT. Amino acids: CASSFGLTGEAFF.

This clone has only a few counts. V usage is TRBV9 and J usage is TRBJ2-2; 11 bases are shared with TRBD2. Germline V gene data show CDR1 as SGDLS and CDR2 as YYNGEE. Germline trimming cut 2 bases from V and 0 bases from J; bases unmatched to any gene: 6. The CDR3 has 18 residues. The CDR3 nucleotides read TGTGCCAGCAGCGTGGGACTAGCGGTCACGGCGAACACCGGGGAGCTGTTTTTT. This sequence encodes CASSVGLAVTANTGELFF.